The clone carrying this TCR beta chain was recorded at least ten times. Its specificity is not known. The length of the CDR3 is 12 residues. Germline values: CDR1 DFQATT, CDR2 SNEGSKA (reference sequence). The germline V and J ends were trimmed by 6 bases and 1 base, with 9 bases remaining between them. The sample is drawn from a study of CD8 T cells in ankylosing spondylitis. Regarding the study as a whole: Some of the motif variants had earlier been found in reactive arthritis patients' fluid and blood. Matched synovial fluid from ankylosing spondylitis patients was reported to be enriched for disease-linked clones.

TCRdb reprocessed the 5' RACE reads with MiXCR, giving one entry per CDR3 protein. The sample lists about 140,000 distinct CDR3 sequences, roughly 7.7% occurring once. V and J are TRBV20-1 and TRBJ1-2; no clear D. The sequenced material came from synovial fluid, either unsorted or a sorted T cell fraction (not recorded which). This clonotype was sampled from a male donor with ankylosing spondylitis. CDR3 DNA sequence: TGCAGTGCCCCGACAAGTAACTATGGCTACACCTTC. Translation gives CSAPTSNYGYTF.